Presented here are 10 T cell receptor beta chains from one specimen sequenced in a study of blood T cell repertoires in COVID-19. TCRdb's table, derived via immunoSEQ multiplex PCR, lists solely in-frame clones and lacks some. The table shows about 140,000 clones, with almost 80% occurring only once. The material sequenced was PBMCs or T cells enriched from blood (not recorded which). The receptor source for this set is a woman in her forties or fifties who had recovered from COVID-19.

As DNA, the CDR3 is TGTGCCAGCAGTGTGGGGACAGGCAACACCGGGGAGCTGTTTTTT. It translates to CASSVGTGNTGELFF. J is TRBJ2-2 and V is TRBV2; the match to TRBD1 covers 8 bases. Germline V gene sequence: CDR1 SNHLY, CDR2 FYNNEI. This CDR3 contains 15 residues. V was pared by 4 bases and J by 2 bases, with 3 bases of the junction left unmatched.

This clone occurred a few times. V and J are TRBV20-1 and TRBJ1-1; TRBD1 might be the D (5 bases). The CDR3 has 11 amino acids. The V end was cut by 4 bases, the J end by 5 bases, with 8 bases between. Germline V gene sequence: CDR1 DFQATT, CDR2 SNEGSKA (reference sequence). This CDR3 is CSANQGTEAFF. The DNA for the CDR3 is TGCAGTGCTAATCAGGGTACTGAAGCTTTCTTT.

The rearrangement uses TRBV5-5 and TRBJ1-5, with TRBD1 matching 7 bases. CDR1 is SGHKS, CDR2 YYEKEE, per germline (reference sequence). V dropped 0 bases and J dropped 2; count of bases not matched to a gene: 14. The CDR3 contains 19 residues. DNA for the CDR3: TGTGCCAGCAGCTTGGAGGGCCTGAGACAGGGAGGCGGCAATCAGCCCCAGCATTTT. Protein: CASSLEGLRQGGGNQPQHF.

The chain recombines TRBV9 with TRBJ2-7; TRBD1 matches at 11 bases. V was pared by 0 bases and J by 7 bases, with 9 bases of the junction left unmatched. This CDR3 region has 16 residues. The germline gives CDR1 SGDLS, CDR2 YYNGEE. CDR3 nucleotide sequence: TGTGCCAGCAGCGTAGACCTGGACAGGGGGCGACGGGAGCAGTACTTC. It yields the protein CASSVDLDRGRREQYF.

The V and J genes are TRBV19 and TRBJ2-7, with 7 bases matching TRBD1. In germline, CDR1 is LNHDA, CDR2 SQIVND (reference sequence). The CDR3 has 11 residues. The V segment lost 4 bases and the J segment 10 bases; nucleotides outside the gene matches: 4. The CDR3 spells CASSKQGTQYF. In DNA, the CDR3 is TGTGCCAGTAGTAAACAGGGGACACAGTACTTC.

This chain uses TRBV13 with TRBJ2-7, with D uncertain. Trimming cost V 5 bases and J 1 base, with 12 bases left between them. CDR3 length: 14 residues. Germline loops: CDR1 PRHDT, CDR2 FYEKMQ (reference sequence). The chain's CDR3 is CASSGRLDSYEQYF. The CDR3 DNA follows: TGTGCCAGCAGCGGTCGACTGGATTCCTACGAGCAGTACTTC.

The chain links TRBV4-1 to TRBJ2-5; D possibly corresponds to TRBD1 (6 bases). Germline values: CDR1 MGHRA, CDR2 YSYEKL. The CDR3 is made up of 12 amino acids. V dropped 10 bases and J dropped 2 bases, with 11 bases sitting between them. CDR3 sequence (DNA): TGCGCCACCGGAGACAGGCAAGAGACCCAGTACTTC. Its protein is CATGDRQETQYF.

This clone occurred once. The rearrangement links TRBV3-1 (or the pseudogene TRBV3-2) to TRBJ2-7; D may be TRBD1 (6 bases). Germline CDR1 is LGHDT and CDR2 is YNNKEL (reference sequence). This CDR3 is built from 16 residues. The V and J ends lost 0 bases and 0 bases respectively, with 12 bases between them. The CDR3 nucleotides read TGTGCCAGCAGCCAAGAGAGTGCAGGGGCCTCCTACGAGCAGTACTTC. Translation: CASSQESAGASYEQYF.

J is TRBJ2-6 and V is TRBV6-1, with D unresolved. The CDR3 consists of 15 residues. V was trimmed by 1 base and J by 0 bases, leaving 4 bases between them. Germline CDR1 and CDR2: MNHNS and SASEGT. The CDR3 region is CASSEGNSGANVLTF. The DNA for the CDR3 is TGTGCCAGCAGTGAAGGTAACTCTGGGGCCAACGTCCTGACTTTC.

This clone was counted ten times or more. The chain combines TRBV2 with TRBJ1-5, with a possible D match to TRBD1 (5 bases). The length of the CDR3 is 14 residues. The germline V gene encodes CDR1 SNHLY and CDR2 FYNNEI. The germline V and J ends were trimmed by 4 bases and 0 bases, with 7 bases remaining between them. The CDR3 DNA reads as TGTGCCAGCAGTGCCAGGGATAGCAATCAGCCCCAGCATTTT. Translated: CASSARDSNQPQHF.